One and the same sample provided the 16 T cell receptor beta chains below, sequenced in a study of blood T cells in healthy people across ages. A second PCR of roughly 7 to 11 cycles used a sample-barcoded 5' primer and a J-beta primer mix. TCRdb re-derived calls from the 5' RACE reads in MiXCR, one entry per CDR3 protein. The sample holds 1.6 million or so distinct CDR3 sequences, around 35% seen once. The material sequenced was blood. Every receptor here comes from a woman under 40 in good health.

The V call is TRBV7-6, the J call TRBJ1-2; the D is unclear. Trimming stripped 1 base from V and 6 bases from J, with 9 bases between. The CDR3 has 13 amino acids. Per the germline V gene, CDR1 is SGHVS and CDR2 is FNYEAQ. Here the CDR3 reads CASSLGPFDGYTF. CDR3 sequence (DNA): TGTGCCAGCAGCTTAGGTCCCTTCGATGGCTACACCTTC.

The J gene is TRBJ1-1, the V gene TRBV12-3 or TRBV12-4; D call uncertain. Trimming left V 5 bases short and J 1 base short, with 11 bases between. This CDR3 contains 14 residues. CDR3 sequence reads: CASSQRVENTEAFF. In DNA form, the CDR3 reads TGTGCCAGCAGTCAAAGGGTGGAGAACACTGAAGCTTTCTTT.

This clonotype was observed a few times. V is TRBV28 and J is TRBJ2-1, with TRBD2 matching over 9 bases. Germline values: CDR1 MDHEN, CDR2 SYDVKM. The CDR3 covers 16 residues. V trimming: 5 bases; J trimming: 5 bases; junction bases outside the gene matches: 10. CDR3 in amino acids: CASSTVVTSGNNEQFF. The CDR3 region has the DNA TGTGCCAGCAGTACAGTGGTGACTAGCGGAAACAATGAGCAGTTCTTC.

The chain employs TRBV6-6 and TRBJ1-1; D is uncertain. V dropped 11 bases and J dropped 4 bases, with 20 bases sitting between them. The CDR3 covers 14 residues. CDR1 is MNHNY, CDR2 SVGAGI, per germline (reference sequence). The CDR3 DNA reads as TGTGCCGGCCTCGGGAGGGAAGCTTCCACTGAAGCTTTCTTT. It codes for CAGLGREASTEAFF.

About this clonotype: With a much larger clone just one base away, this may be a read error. The CDR3 DNA reads as TGCACAGGGGAGAGCGGGCCAGGTACGCAGTATTTT. Its protein is CTGESGPGTQYF. The genes are TRBV29-1 and TRBJ2-3; the D gene could be TRBD1 or TRBD2 (6 bases each). This CDR3 has 12 residues. Germline CDR1 SQVTM, CDR2 ANQGSEA.

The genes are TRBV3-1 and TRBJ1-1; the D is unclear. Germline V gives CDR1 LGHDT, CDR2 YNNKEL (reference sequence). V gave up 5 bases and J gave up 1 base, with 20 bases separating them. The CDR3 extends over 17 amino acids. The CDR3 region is CASSEEQLLSPNTEAFF. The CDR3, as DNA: TGTGCCAGCAGCGAGGAACAGCTTCTTAGCCCGAACACTGAAGCTTTCTTT.

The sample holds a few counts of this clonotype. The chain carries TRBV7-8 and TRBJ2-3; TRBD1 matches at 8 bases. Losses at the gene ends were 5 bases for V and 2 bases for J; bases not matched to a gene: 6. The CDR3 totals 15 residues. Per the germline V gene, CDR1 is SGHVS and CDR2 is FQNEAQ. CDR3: CASSIRGRPTDTQYF. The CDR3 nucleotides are TGTGCCAGCAGCATCAGGGGGCGCCCCACAGATACGCAGTATTTT. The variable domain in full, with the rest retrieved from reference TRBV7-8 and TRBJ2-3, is GAGVSQSPRYKVAKRGQDVALRCDPISGHVSLFWYQQALGQGPEFLTYFQNEAQLDKSGLPSDRFFAERPEGSVSTLKIQRTQQEDSAVYLCASSIRGRPTDTQYFGPGTRLTVL.

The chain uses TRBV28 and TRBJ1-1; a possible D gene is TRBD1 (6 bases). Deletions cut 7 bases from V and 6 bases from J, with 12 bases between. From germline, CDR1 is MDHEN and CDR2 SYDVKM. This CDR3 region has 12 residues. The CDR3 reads CASTTGHSEAFF. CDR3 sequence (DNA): TGTGCCAGCACCACAGGGCATTCTGAAGCTTTCTTT.

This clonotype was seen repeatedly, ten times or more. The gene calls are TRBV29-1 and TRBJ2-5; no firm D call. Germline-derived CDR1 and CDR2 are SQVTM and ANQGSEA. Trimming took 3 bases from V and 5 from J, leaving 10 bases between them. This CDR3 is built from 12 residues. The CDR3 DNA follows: TGCAGCGTTGATGATAGCAAGGAGACCCAGTACTTC. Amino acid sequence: CSVDDSKETQYF.

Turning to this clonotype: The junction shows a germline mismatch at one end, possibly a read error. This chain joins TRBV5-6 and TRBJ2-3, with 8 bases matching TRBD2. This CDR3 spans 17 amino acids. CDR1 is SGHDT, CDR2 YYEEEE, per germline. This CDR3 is CAGSYPRGGPDPDTQYF. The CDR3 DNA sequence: TGTGCCGGCAGCTATCCTCGGGGGGGGCCCGACCCAGATACGCAGTATTTT.

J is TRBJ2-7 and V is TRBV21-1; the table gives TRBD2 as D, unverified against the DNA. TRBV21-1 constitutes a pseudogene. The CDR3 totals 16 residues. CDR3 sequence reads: CASGYPVSGRRDEQYF. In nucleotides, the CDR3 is TGTGCCAGCGGCTACCCTGTGAGCGGGCGGCGCGACGAGCAGTACTTC.

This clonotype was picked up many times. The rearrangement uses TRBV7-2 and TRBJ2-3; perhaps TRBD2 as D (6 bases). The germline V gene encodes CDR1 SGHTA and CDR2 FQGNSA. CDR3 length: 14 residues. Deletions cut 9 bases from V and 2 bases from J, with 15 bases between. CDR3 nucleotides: TGTGCCAGGAGCGGGCGGCGGATCACAGATACGCAGTATTTT. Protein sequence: CARSGRRITDTQYF.

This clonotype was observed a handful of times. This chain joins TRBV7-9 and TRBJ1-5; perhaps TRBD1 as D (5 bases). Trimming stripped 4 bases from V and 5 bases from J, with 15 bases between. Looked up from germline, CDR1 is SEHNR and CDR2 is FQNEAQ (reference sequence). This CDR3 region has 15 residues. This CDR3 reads CASSSGQGSYQPQHF. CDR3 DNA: TGTGCCAGCAGCTCGGGGCAGGGCAGCTATCAGCCCCAGCATTTT.

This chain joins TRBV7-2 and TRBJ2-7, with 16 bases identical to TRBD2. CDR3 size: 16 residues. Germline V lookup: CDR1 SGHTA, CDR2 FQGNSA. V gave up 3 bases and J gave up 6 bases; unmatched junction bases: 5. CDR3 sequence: CASSLGLAGGRREQYF. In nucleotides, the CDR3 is TGTGCCAGCAGCTTGGGACTAGCGGGGGGGCGACGCGAGCAGTACTTC.

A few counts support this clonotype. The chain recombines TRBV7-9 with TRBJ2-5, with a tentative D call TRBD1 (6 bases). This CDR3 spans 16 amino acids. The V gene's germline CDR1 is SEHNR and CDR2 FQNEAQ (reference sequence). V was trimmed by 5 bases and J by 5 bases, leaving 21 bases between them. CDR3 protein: CASSPLGQGKTETQYF. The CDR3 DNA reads TGTGCCAGCAGCCCGCTGGGCCAGGGGAAGACGGAGACCCAGTACTTC.

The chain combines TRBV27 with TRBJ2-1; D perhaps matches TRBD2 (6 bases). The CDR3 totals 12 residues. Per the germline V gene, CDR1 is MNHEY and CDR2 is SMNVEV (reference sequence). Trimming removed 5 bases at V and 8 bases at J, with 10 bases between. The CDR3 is CASSRGIDEQFF. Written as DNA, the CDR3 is TGTGCCAGCAGTCGCGGGATCGATGAGCAGTTCTTC.